This TCR beta chain is from a study of beta chain features in type 1 diabetes. Study-wide results and limits: At VDJ recombination sites, type 1 diabetes patients had fewer insertions and more deleted nucleotides. A closer apparent resemblance between naive, central memory and Treg TCRB repertoires was seen in patients than in healthy donors. Moderately but significantly shorter TCRB CDR3s were found in Type 1 diabetes patients in all four CD4+ subsets.

As regards this clone: The antigen is undetermined.

The V end lost 2 bases, the J end lost 0 bases, and 7 bases lay between the germline ends. Germline V lookup: CDR1 LGHNA, CDR2 YNFKEQ. The CDR3 length is 14 residues. A CD45RO/CCR7/CD25/CD127/CD95/CD27 panel sorted naive, central memory, regulatory and stem cell-like memory CD4+ cells. The authors obtained over 95% purity in all sorted populations. As every portion of the isolated RNA was reverse transcribed, the sequencing read expressed TCRB transcripts. Only in-frame clones appear in the TCRdb table, and some are missing; sequencing was by immunoSEQ multiplex PCR. The sample records about 260,000 clones, approximately 25% being singletons.

The clonotype was recovered from a woman younger than 45 with type 1 diabetes. Sequenced material: naive CD4+ T cells from blood. The J gene is TRBJ1-1, the V gene TRBV4-2; D call uncertain. The CDR3 region has the DNA TGTGCCAGCAGCCAAAGCAACTTGAACACTGAAGCTTTCTTT. It translates to CASSQSNLNTEAFF.